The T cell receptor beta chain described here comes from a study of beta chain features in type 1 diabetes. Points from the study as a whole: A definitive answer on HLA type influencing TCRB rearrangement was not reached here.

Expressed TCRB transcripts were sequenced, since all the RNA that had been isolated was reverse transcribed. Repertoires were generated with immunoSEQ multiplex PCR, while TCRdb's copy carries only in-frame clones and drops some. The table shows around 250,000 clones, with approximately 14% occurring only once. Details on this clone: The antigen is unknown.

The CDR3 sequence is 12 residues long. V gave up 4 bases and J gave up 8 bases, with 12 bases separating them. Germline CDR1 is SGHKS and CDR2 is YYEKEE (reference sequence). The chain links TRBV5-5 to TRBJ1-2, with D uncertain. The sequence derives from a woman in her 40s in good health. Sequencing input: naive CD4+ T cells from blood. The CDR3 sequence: CASSAAAGGYTF. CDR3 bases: TGTGCCAGCAGCGCGGCCGCGGGGGGCTACACCTTC.